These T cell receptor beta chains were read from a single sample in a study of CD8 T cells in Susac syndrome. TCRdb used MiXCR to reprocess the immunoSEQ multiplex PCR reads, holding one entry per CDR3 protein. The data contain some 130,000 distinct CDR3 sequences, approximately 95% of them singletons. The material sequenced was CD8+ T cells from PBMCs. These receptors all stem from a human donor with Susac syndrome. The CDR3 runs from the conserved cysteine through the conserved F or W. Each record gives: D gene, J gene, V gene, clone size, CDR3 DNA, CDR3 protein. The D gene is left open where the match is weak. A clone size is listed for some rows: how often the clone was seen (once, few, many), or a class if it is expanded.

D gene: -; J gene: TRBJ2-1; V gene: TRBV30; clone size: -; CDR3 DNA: TGTGGGAGGGCCGAATCTAATGAGCAGTTCTTC; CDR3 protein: CGRAESNEQFF
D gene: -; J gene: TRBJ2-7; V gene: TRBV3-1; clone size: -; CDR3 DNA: TGTGCCAGCAGCTCAAGCCTGGCTAGCCTGGACTACGAGCAGTACTTC; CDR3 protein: CASSSSLASLDYEQYF
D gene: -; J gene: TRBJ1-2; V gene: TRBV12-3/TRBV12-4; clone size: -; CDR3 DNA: TGTGCCAGCAGTTTGGCCGAATCTAACTATGGCTACACCTTC; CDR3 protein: CASSLAESNYGYTF
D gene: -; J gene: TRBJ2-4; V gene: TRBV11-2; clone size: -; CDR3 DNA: TGTGCCAGCAGCTTAGCACCCCCCGACATTCAGTACTTC; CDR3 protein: CASSLAPPDIQYF
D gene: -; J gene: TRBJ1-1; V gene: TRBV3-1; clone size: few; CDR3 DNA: TGTGCCAGCAGCCAGACAGTGAACACTGAAGCTTTCTTT; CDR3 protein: CASSQTVNTEAFF
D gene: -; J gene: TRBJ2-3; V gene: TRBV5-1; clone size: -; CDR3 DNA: TGCGCCAGCAGCTTGGGGCACGGGACCACAGATACGCAGTATTTT; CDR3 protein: CASSLGHGTTDTQYF
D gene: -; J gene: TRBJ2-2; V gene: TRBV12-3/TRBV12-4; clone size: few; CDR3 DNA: TGTGCCAGCAGTTTGGTCAGCGGGGAGCTGTTTTTT; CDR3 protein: CASSLVSGELFF
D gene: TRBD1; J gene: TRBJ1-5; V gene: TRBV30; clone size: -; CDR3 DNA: TGTGCCTGGGCCACCGGGACAGGGAATCAGCCCCAGCATTTT; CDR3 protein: CAWATGTGNQPQHF
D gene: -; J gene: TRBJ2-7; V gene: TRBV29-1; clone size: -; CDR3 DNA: TGCAGCGTTCTAGGGGCAGCGCACTACGAGCAGTACTTC; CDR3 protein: CSVLGAAHYEQYF
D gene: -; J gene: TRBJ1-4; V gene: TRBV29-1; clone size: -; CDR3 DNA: TGCAGCGTTGAATCAACAGCAGACGAAAAACTGTTTTTT; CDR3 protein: CSVESTADEKLFF
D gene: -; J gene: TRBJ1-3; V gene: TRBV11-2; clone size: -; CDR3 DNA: TGTGCCAGCAGCTATTCCGGCTTGGACACCATATATTTT; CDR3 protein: CASSYSGLDTIYF
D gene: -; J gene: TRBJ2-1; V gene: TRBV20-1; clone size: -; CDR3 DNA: TGCAGTGCTAGACCCTCGGGACTCAACTACAATGAGCAGTTCTTC; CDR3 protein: CSARPSGLNYNEQFF
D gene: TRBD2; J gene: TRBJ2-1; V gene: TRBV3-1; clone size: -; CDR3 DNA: TGTGCCAGCAGCCAAGACGGACTAGCGGGAGATGAGCAGTTCTTC; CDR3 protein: CASSQDGLAGDEQFF
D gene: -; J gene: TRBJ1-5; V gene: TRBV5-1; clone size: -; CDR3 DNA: TGCGCCAGCAGCTCTGGACTGGATAATCAGCCCCAGCATTTT; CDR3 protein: CASSSGLDNQPQHF
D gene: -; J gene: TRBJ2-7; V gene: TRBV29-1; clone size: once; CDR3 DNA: TGCAGCGTTGAAGAACAGGGGAGGGAGCAGTACTTC; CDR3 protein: CSVEEQGREQYF
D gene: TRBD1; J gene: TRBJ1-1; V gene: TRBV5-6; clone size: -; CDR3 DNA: TGTGCCAGCAGCTGGGGACAGACTGAAGCTTTCTTT; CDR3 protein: CASSWGQTEAFF
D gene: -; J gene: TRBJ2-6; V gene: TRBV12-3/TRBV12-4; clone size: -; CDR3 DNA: TGTGCCAGCGGAAAGGGCTCTGGGGCCAACGTCCTGACTTTC; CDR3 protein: CASGKGSGANVLTF
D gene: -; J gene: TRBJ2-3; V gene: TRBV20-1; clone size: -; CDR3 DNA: TGCAGTGCTTCGGGGATCCCGGGTGATACGCAGTATTTT; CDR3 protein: CSASGIPGDTQYF
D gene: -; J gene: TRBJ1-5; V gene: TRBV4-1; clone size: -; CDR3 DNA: TGCGCCAGCAGCCCCATTGGGGGCACAAATCAGCCCCAGCATTTT; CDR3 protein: CASSPIGGTNQPQHF
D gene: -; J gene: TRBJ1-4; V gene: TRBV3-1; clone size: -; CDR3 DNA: TGTGCCAGCAGCCACGGCGAAAAACTGTTTTTT; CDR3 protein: CASSHGEKLFF
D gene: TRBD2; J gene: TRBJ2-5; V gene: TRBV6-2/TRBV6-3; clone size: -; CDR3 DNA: TGTGCCAGCAAGATACTAGCGGGGGGGCGAGAGACCCAGTACTTC; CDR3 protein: CASKILAGGRETQYF
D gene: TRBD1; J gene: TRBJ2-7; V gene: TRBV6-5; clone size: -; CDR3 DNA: TGTGCCAGCAGTTGGGGACAGGACGAGCAGTACTTC; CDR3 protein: CASSWGQDEQYF
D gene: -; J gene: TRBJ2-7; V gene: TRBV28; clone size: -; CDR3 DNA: TGTGCCAGCAGTACAAACAGGGAGTTCTACGAGCAGTACTTC; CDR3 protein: CASSTNREFYEQYF
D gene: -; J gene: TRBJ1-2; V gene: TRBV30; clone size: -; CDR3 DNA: TGTGCCTGGATTGAGTTTAGTGGACAGCGATTTGGCCACACCTTC; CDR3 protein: CAWIEFSGQRFGHTF
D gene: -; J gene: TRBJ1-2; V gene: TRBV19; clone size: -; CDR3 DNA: TGTGCCAGTAGTATCGAGGGGTTCGCTAACTATGGCTACACCTTC; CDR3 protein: CASSIEGFANYGYTF
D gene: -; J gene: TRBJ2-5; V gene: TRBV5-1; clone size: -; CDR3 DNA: TGCGCCAGCAGCTTGGGGCCCTGGGTCTACTTC; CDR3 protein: CASSLGPWVYF
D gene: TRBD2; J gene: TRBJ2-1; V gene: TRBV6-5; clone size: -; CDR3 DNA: TGTGCCAGCAGGTCGGGACTAAGTTCCTACAATGAGCAGTTCTTC; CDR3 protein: CASRSGLSSYNEQFF
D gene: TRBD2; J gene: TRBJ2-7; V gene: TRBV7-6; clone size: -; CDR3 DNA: TGTGCCAGCAGCTTAGCCGGGTGGACTAGCGGAAACGAGCAGTACTTC; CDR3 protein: CASSLAGWTSGNEQYF
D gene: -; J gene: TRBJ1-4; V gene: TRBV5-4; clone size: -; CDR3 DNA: TGTGCCAGCAGCTTGTTGACTGAAAAACTGTTTTTT; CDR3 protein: CASSLLTEKLFF
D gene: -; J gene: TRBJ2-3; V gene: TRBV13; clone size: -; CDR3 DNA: TGTGCCAGCAGCTTAAATCAGGAGACAGATACGCAGTATTTT; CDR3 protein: CASSLNQETDTQYF
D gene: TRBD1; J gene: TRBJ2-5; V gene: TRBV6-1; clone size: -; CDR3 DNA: TGTGGGACAGGGGGGTGGGAGACCCAGTACTTC; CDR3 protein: CGTGGWETQYF
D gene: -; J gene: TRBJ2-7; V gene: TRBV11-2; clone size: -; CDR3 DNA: TGTGCCAGCAGCTTAATCGCAGGAACCTACGAGCAGTACTTC; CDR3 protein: CASSLIAGTYEQYF
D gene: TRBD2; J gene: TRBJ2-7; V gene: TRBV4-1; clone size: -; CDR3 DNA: TGCGCCAGCAGCCAAGGGGTACTAGCGGCCCAAGGGGAGCAGTACTTC; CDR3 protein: CASSQGVLAAQGEQYF
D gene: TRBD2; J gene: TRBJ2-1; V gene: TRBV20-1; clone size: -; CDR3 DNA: TGCAGTGCTAGAGATGTCAGCGGGGGGTACAATGAGCAGTTCTTC; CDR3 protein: CSARDVSGGYNEQFF
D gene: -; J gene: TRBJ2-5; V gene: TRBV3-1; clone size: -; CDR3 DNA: TGTGCCAGCAGCCACTCGCCTCACTCTCCCGAAGAGACCCAGTACTTC; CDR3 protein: CASSHSPHSPEETQYF
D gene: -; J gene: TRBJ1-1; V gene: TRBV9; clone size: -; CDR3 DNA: TGTGCCAGCAGCGTAGTGGGGTTTTTAGGAGGAACTGAAGCTTTCTTT; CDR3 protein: CASSVVGFLGGTEAFF
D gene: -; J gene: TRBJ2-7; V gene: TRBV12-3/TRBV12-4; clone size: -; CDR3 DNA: TGTGCCAGCAGTGCCGAGGGCCACGAGCAGTACTTC; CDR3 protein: CASSAEGHEQYF
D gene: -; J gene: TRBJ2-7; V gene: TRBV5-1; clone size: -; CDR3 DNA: TGCGCCAGCAGCCCCAGGGCAGGGGACCAGCAGTACTTC; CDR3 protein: CASSPRAGDQQYF
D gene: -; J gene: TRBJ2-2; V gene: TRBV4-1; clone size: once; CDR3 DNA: TGCGCCAGCAGCCAAGAGGAAGGTTCCGGGGAGCTGTTTTTT; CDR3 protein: CASSQEEGSGELFF
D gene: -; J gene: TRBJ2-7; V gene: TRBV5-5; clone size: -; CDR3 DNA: TGTGCCAGCAGCTTGGCTGCGACCTACGAGCAGTACTTC; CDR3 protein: CASSLAATYEQYF
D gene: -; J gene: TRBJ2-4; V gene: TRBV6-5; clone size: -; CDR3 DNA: TGTGCCAGCAGCCCCCAAGGGGTAGCCAAAAACATTCAGTACTTC; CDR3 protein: CASSPQGVAKNIQYF
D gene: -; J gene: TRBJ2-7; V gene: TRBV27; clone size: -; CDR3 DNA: TGTGCCAGCAGCCCAGGGTTGAGTGAGCAGTACTTC; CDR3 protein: CASSPGLSEQYF
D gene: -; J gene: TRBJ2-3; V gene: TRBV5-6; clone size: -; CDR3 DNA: TGTGCCAGCAGCCTAGGTAATTTGGATACGCAGTATTTT; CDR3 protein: CASSLGNLDTQYF
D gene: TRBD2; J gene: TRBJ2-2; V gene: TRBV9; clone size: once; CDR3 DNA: TGTGCCAGCAGCGTGGAACCGGGACTAGCGGACACCGGGGAGCTGTTTTTT; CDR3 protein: CASSVEPGLADTGELFF
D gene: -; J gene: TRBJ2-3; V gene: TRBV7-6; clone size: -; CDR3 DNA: TGTGCCAGCAGCTTAGAGTGGGGACGGACAGATACGCAGTATTTT; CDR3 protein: CASSLEWGRTDTQYF
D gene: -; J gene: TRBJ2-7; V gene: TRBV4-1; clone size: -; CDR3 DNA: TGCGCCACTTCTAGGGGCCCGACCTACGAGCAGTACTTC; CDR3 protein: CATSRGPTYEQYF
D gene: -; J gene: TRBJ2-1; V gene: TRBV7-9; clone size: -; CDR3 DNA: TGTGCCAGCAGCGGAGGACCATTAGAATACAATGAGCAGTTCTTC; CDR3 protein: CASSGGPLEYNEQFF
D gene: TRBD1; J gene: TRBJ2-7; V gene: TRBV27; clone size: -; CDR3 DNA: TGTGCCAGCAGTCTTGACAGGGTTACCTACGAGCAGTACTTC; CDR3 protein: CASSLDRVTYEQYF
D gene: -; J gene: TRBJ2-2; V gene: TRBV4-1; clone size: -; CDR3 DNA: TGCGCCAGCAGCCAAGAAAGATTCACCGGGGAGCTGTTTTTT; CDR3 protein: CASSQERFTGELFF
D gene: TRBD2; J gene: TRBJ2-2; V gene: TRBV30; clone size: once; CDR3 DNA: TGTGCCTGGAGTCTTCTAGCGGGCCTTGGCGGGACCGGGGAGCTGTTTTTT; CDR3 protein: CAWSLLAGLGGTGELFF
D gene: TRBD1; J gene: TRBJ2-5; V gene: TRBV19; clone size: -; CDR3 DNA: TGTGCCAGTAGTGCATCCACGGGACAGCCGTACCAAGAGACCCAGTACTTC; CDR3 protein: CASSASTGQPYQETQYF